This T cell receptor (beta chain) was captured in a study of blood T cell repertoires in COVID-19. As for the study in general: There were acute and convalescent COVID-19 samples, and they came from the United States, Italy and Spain.

The ends were cut back, 7 bases at V and 2 bases at J, with 9 bases in the middle. The CDR3 totals 13 residues. Germline CDR1 is MNHEY and CDR2 is SVGAGI. Only in-frame clones appear in the TCRdb table, and some are missing; sequencing was by immunoSEQ multiplex PCR. The data hold 200,000 to 250,000 clones, with less than 85% observed a single time. Input material: peripheral blood. The rearrangement links TRBV6-5 to TRBJ1-5; a possible D gene is TRBD1 (5 bases). The TCR sequence derives from an elderly woman with acute or convalescent COVID-19. CDR3 nucleotide sequence: TGTGCCAGCATACAGGCAGGCAATCAGCCCCAGCATTTT. Protein: CASIQAGNQPQHF.